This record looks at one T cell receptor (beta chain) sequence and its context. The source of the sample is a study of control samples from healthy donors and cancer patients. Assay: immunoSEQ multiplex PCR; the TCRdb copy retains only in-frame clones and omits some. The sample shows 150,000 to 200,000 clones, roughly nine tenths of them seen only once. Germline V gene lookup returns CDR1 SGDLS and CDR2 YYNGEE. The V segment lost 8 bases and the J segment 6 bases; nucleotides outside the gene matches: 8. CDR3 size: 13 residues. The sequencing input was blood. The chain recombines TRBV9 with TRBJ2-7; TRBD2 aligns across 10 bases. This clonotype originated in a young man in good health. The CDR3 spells CASSIAGGGEQYF. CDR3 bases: TGTGCCAGTTCCATAGCGGGAGGAGGCGAGCAGTACTTC.